These T cell receptor beta chains were read from a single sample in a study of cytomegalovirus exposure and HLA in healthy donors. The data were produced by immunoSEQ multiplex PCR, yet TCRdb's version contains in-frame clones alone and is incomplete. This table has nearly 110,000 clones, about 85% appearing once. Sequencing was performed on PBMCs. All receptors come from a young woman in good health and CMV-seropositive. Each CDR3 is given with its conserved first and last residue. D genes are given only for firm matches. The size field is filled for only some rows; it gives once, few, many or a size class.

cdr3_nt: TGTGCCAGCAGTTCCCCAGGGGCAAGGATGGACTTC
cdr3_aa: CASSSPGARMDF
v_call: TRBV6-5
j_call: TRBJ2-7
clone_size: NA
d_call: NA
cdr3_length: 12

cdr3_nt: TGTGCCAGCAGCTACGGGATGAACTGGTTTTTT
cdr3_aa: CASSYGMNWFF
v_call: TRBV5-5
j_call: TRBJ1-4
clone_size: NA
d_call: NA
cdr3_length: 11

cdr3_nt: TGTGCCAGCAGCTTAGTTAGCGGGGGCGCAGATACGCAGTATTTT
cdr3_aa: CASSLVSGGADTQYF
v_call: TRBV7-9
j_call: TRBJ2-3
clone_size: NA
d_call: TRBD2
cdr3_length: 15

cdr3_nt: TGTGCCAGCAGCTCACTAGCGGGGGCTGGTAATGAGCAGTTCTTC
cdr3_aa: CASSSLAGAGNEQFF
v_call: TRBV6-4
j_call: TRBJ2-1
clone_size: NA
d_call: TRBD2
cdr3_length: 15

cdr3_nt: TGTGCCAGCAGCCAAGATTATACAGATACGCAGTATTTT
cdr3_aa: CASSQDYTDTQYF
v_call: TRBV14
j_call: TRBJ2-3
clone_size: NA
d_call: NA
cdr3_length: 13

cdr3_nt: TGTGCCACCAGGTTCAGGGATAGCAATCAGCCCCAGCATTTT
cdr3_aa: CATRFRDSNQPQHF
v_call: TRBV15
j_call: TRBJ1-5
clone_size: once
d_call: NA
cdr3_length: 14

cdr3_nt: TGTGCCAGCAGTGATACAGGGAATCAGCCCCAGCATTTT
cdr3_aa: CASSDTGNQPQHF
v_call: TRBV2
j_call: TRBJ1-5
clone_size: once
d_call: NA
cdr3_length: 13

cdr3_nt: TGTGCCAGCAGTCGGGACAGGGGTGAAAAACTGTTTTTT
cdr3_aa: CASSRDRGEKLFF
v_call: TRBV6-4
j_call: TRBJ1-4
clone_size: NA
d_call: TRBD1
cdr3_length: 13

cdr3_nt: TGTGCCAGCAGCGAGGTGGGGAGGGCGAGGGGGGCAACCGGGGAGCTGTTTTTT
cdr3_aa: CASSEVGRARGATGELFF
v_call: TRBV9
j_call: TRBJ2-2
clone_size: NA
d_call: NA
cdr3_length: 18

cdr3_nt: TGTGCCAGCAGTTTGGGGCAAACTAATTCACCCCTCCACTTT
cdr3_aa: CASSLGQTNSPLHF
v_call: TRBV28
j_call: TRBJ1-6
clone_size: NA
d_call: NA
cdr3_length: 14

cdr3_nt: TGTGCCAGCACTCGGGGGAGCACCGGGGAGCTGTTTTTT
cdr3_aa: CASTRGSTGELFF
v_call: TRBV9
j_call: TRBJ2-2
clone_size: NA
d_call: NA
cdr3_length: 13

cdr3_nt: TGTGCCAGCAGTTCCACGGCCCAGAACAGGGGGTCTAACTATGGCTACACCTTC
cdr3_aa: CASSSTAQNRGSNYGYTF
v_call: TRBV28
j_call: TRBJ1-2
clone_size: NA
d_call: TRBD1
cdr3_length: 18

cdr3_nt: TGTGCCAGCAGCCAAGGGGGACACACAGATACGCAGTATTTT
cdr3_aa: CASSQGGHTDTQYF
v_call: TRBV4-2
j_call: TRBJ2-3
clone_size: NA
d_call: NA
cdr3_length: 14

cdr3_nt: TGCGCCAGCAGTTATTCTAGCGGCTGGAACACCGGGGAGCTGTTTTTT
cdr3_aa: CASSYSSGWNTGELFF
v_call: TRBV5-1
j_call: TRBJ2-2
clone_size: NA
d_call: TRBD2
cdr3_length: 16

cdr3_nt: TGTGCCAGCAGCCCTGGGGGGTGGGTATTTGGTGAAAAACTGTTTTTT
cdr3_aa: CASSPGGWVFGEKLFF
v_call: TRBV7-9
j_call: TRBJ1-4
clone_size: once
d_call: NA
cdr3_length: 16

cdr3_nt: TGCGCCAGCAGTGCACAGGGTACCTACAATGAGCAGTTCTTC
cdr3_aa: CASSAQGTYNEQFF
v_call: TRBV5-1
j_call: TRBJ2-1
clone_size: NA
d_call: NA
cdr3_length: 14

cdr3_nt: TGTGCCAGCAGCCTGGGACAGGGCCTGAACACTGAAGCTTTCTTT
cdr3_aa: CASSLGQGLNTEAFF
v_call: TRBV7-2
j_call: TRBJ1-1
clone_size: few
d_call: TRBD1
cdr3_length: 15

cdr3_nt: TGTGCCAGCAGCCGAGGATCCGACTCCTATAATTCACCCCTCCACTTT
cdr3_aa: CASSRGSDSYNSPLHF
v_call: TRBV2
j_call: TRBJ1-6
clone_size: few
d_call: NA
cdr3_length: 16

cdr3_nt: TGTGCCAGCAGGTCGGGGGACAGGGCCTACGAGCAGTACTTC
cdr3_aa: CASRSGDRAYEQYF
v_call: TRBV5-4
j_call: TRBJ2-7
clone_size: once
d_call: TRBD1
cdr3_length: 14

cdr3_nt: TGTGCCAGCAGAATAGACAGGATGAACACTGAAGCTTTCTTT
cdr3_aa: CASRIDRMNTEAFF
v_call: TRBV27
j_call: TRBJ1-1
clone_size: NA
d_call: NA
cdr3_length: 14

cdr3_nt: TGTGCCAGCAGCGGCGGGACTAGCGGGGGGAATTCCTACAATGAGCAGTTCTTC
cdr3_aa: CASSGGTSGGNSYNEQFF
v_call: TRBV7-9
j_call: TRBJ2-1
clone_size: NA
d_call: TRBD2
cdr3_length: 18

cdr3_nt: TGTGCCAGCAGCGTAGTTTATAAGTACTTC
cdr3_aa: CASSVVYKYF
v_call: TRBV9
j_call: TRBJ2-7
clone_size: NA
d_call: NA
cdr3_length: 10

cdr3_nt: TGCAGCGTCGCCGCAGGGGTGAACACTGAAGCTTTCTTT
cdr3_aa: CSVAAGVNTEAFF
v_call: TRBV29-1
j_call: TRBJ1-1
clone_size: NA
d_call: NA
cdr3_length: 13

cdr3_nt: TGTGCCAGCAGTCTGGAGGGGAAAGCTTTCTTT
cdr3_aa: CASSLEGKAFF
v_call: TRBV28
j_call: TRBJ1-1
clone_size: NA
d_call: NA
cdr3_length: 11

cdr3_nt: TGTGCCAGCAGTCCAGGACAGGGGGTGCGAAATCAGCCCCAGCATTTT
cdr3_aa: CASSPGQGVRNQPQHF
v_call: TRBV6-6
j_call: TRBJ1-5
clone_size: NA
d_call: TRBD1
cdr3_length: 16

cdr3_nt: TGTGCCAGCAGTTATTCCCAGGGTGAGCAGTTCTTC
cdr3_aa: CASSYSQGEQFF
v_call: TRBV6-5
j_call: TRBJ2-1
clone_size: NA
d_call: NA
cdr3_length: 12

cdr3_nt: TGTGCCAGCAGCTTGGCGGGTGGAGTTACTATACTGAACACTGAAGCTTTCTTT
cdr3_aa: CASSLAGGVTILNTEAFF
v_call: TRBV5-6
j_call: TRBJ1-1
clone_size: NA
d_call: NA
cdr3_length: 18

cdr3_nt: TGTGCCAGCTCGCGAAGCAGGGGAGTAGGCTACACCTTC
cdr3_aa: CASSRSRGVGYTF
v_call: TRBV6-5
j_call: TRBJ1-2
clone_size: NA
d_call: NA
cdr3_length: 13

cdr3_nt: TGCAGCGTTGAAAGAGACATTGGCTACACCTTC
cdr3_aa: CSVERDIGYTF
v_call: TRBV29-1
j_call: TRBJ1-2
clone_size: NA
d_call: NA
cdr3_length: 11

cdr3_nt: TGCAGCGTTGAGACCGGGGAGACCCAGTACTTC
cdr3_aa: CSVETGETQYF
v_call: TRBV29-1
j_call: TRBJ2-5
clone_size: once
d_call: NA
cdr3_length: 11

cdr3_nt: TGTGCCAGCGGGGACAGGATGGTCAATCAGCCCCAGCATTTT
cdr3_aa: CASGDRMVNQPQHF
v_call: TRBV19
j_call: TRBJ1-5
clone_size: NA
d_call: TRBD1
cdr3_length: 14

cdr3_nt: TGTGCCAGCAGTCCGCTTTCCCGACAGCCTCCCTACGAGCAGTACTTC
cdr3_aa: CASSPLSRQPPYEQYF
v_call: TRBV28
j_call: TRBJ2-7
clone_size: NA
d_call: NA
cdr3_length: 16

cdr3_nt: TGTGCCAGCAGTTTCAGGGGGCGAATGGAAGGCTACACCTTC
cdr3_aa: CASSFRGRMEGYTF
v_call: TRBV6-1
j_call: TRBJ1-2
clone_size: NA
d_call: TRBD1
cdr3_length: 14

cdr3_nt: TGTGCCAGCACCCCCAGGGGATATCAGCCCCAGCATTTT
cdr3_aa: CASTPRGYQPQHF
v_call: TRBV28
j_call: TRBJ1-5
clone_size: NA
d_call: NA
cdr3_length: 13

cdr3_nt: TGTGCCAGCAGAAACGCCGGGACAGGGGCCTACGAGCAGTACTTC
cdr3_aa: CASRNAGTGAYEQYF
v_call: TRBV28
j_call: TRBJ2-7
clone_size: NA
d_call: TRBD1
cdr3_length: 15

cdr3_nt: TGTGCCAGCAGCGCGGACAGTGGAAACACCATATATTTT
cdr3_aa: CASSADSGNTIYF
v_call: TRBV9
j_call: TRBJ1-3
clone_size: once
d_call: NA
cdr3_length: 13

cdr3_nt: TGTGCCAGCAGTGAACTAGGGGGAGCAGGGGGCAACAATCAGCCCCAGCATTTT
cdr3_aa: CASSELGGAGGNNQPQHF
v_call: TRBV6-1
j_call: TRBJ1-5
clone_size: NA
d_call: TRBD1
cdr3_length: 18

cdr3_nt: TGTGCCAGCAGCTTTAGCCCGACCGAACAGCCCCAGCATTTT
cdr3_aa: CASSFSPTEQPQHF
v_call: TRBV7-6
j_call: TRBJ1-5
clone_size: NA
d_call: NA
cdr3_length: 14

cdr3_nt: TGTGCCAGCAGCTTAAAGGGAGAAGAAAAACTGTTTTTT
cdr3_aa: CASSLKGEEKLFF
v_call: TRBV7-2
j_call: TRBJ1-4
clone_size: NA
d_call: NA
cdr3_length: 13

cdr3_nt: TGTGCCAGCAGCGTAGGGACGGGGGGCGTTGGCTACACCTTC
cdr3_aa: CASSVGTGGVGYTF
v_call: TRBV9
j_call: TRBJ1-2
clone_size: NA
d_call: NA
cdr3_length: 14

cdr3_nt: TGTGCCACCAGCTGGGGACAGGCCACCGGGGAGCTGTTTTTT
cdr3_aa: CATSWGQATGELFF
v_call: TRBV15
j_call: TRBJ2-2
clone_size: NA
d_call: TRBD1
cdr3_length: 14

cdr3_nt: TGCGCCAGCAGCTTGGCGCTAGCGGGATACAATGAGCAGTTCTTC
cdr3_aa: CASSLALAGYNEQFF
v_call: TRBV5-1
j_call: TRBJ2-1
clone_size: NA
d_call: TRBD2
cdr3_length: 15

cdr3_nt: TGTGCCAGCAGCTTAGATAGCGGGGGAGATACGCAGTATTTT
cdr3_aa: CASSLDSGGDTQYF
v_call: TRBV11-2
j_call: TRBJ2-3
clone_size: once
d_call: TRBD2
cdr3_length: 14

cdr3_nt: TGTGCCAGCAGCACGGGACAGGCGGGTGAGCAGTTCTTC
cdr3_aa: CASSTGQAGEQFF
v_call: TRBV7-2
j_call: TRBJ2-1
clone_size: once
d_call: TRBD1
cdr3_length: 13

cdr3_nt: TGTGCCAGTAGTATCACAGGGGGCTTCTACGAGCAGTACTTC
cdr3_aa: CASSITGGFYEQYF
v_call: TRBV19
j_call: TRBJ2-7
clone_size: NA
d_call: TRBD1
cdr3_length: 14